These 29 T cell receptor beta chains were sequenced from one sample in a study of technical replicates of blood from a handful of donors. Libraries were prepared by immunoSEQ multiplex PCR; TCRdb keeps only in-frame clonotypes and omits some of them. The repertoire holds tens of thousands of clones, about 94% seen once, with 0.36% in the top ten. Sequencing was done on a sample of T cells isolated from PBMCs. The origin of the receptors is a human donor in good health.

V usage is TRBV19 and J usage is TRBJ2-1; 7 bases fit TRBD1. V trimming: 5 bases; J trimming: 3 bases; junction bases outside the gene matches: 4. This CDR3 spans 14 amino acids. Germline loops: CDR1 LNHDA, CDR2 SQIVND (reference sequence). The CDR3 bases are TGTGCCAGTAGTGCCAACAGGGGCTACAATGAGCAGTTCTTC. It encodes CASSANRGYNEQFF.

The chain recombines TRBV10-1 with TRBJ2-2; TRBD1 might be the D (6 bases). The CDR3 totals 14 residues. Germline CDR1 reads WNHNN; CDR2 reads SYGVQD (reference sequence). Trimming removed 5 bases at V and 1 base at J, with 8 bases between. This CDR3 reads CASSKTGNTGELFF. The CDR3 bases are TGCGCCAGCAGTAAGACAGGGAACACCGGGGAGCTGTTTTTT.

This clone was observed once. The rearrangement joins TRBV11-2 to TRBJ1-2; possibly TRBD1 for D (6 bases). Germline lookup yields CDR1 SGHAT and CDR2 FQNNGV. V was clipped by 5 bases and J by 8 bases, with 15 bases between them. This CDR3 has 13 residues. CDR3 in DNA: TGTGCCAGCAGCGTTACAGGGTCTTGGGGCTACACCTTC. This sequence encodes CASSVTGSWGYTF.

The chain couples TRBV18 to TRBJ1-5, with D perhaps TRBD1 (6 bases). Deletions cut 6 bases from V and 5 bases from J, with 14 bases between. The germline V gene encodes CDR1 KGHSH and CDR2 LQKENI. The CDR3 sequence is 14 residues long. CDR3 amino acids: CASSPSAGDQPQHF. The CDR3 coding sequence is TGTGCCAGCTCCCCGTCGGCAGGGGATCAGCCCCAGCATTTT.

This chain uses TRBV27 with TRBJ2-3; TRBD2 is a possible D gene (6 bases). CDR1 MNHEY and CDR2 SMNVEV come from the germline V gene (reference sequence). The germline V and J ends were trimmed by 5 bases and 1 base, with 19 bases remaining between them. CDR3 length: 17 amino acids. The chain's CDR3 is CASSPRGSLGGTDTQYF. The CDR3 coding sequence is TGTGCCAGCAGTCCCCGGGGGAGTCTGGGGGGCACAGATACGCAGTATTTT.

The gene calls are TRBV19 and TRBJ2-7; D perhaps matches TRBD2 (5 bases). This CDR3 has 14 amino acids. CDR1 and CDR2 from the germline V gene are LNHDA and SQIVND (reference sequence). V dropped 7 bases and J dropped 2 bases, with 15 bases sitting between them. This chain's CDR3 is CASKSGLAPYEQYF. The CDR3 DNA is TGTGCCAGTAAGTCCGGGCTAGCCCCCTACGAGCAGTACTTC.

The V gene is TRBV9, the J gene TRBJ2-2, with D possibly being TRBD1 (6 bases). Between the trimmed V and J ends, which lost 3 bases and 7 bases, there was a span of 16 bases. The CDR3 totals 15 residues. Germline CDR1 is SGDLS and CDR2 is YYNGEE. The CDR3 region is CASSASGVFGGELFF. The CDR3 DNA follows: TGTGCCAGCAGCGCGTCAGGGGTCTTTGGCGGGGAGCTGTTTTTT.

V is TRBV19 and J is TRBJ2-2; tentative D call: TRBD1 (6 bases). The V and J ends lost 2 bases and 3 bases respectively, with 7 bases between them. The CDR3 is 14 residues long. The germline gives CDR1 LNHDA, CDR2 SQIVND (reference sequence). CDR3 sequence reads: CASSIWTDTGELFF. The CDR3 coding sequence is TGTGCCAGTAGTATATGGACAGACACCGGGGAGCTGTTTTTT.

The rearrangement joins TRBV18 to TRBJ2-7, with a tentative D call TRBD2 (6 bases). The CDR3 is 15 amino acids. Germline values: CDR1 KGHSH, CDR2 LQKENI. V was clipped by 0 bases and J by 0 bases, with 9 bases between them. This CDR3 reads CASSPPLGGSYEQYF. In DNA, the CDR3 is TGTGCCAGCTCACCACCGTTGGGGGGCTCCTACGAGCAGTACTTC.

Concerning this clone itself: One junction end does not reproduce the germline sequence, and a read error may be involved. The CDR3 region has the DNA TGCGCCGGCAGTATGGAAGGGGTCGGTCAGCCCCAGCATTTT. It translates to CAGSMEGVGQPQHF. The rearrangement joins TRBV10-2 to TRBJ1-5, with D maybe TRBD1 (5 bases). CDR1 is WSHSY, CDR2 SAAADI, per germline. The CDR3 is 14 amino acids.

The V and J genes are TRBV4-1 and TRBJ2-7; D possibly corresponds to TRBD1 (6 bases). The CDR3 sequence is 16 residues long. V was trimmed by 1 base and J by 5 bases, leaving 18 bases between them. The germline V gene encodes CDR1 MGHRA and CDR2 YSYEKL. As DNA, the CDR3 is TGCGCCAGCAGCCAAGTAGGATATCTAGAGGGGGACGAGCAGTACTTC. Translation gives CASSQVGYLEGDEQYF.

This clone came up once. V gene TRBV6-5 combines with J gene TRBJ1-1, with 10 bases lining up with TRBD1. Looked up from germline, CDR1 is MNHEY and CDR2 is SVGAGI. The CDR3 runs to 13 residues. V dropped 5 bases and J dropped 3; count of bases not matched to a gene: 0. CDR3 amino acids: CASSGTGDTEAFF. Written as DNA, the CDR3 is TGTGCCAGCAGTGGGACAGGGGACACTGAAGCTTTCTTT.

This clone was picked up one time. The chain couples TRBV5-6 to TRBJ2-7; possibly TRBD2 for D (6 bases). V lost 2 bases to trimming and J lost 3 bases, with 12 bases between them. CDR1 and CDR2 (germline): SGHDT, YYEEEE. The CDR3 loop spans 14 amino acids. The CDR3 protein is CASSFWLALYEQYF. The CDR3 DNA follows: TGTGCCAGCAGCTTTTGGCTAGCGCTCTACGAGCAGTACTTC.

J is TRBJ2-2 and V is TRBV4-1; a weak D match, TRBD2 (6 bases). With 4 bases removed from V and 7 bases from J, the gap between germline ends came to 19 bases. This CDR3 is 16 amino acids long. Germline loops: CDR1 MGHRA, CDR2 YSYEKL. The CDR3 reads CASSLKLGGAGGELFF. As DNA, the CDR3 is TGCGCCAGCAGCCTAAAACTAGGCGGAGCGGGCGGGGAGCTGTTTTTT.

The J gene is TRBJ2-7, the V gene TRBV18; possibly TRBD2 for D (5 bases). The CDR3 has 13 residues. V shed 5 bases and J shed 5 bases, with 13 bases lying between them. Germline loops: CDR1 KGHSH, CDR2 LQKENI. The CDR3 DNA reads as TGTGCCAGCTCAAGGAGCGGACGGGACGAGCAGTACTTC. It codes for CASSRSGRDEQYF.

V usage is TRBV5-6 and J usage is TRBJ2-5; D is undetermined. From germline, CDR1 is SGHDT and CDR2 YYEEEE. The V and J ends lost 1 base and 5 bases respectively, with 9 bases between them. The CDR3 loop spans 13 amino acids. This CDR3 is CASSLSWRETQYF. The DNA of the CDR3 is TGTGCCAGCAGCTTGTCGTGGCGGGAGACCCAGTACTTC. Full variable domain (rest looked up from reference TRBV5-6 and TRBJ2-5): DAGVTQSPTHLIKTRGQQVTLRCSPKSGHDTVSWYQQALGQGPQFIFQYYEEEERQRGNFPDRFSGHQFPNYSSELNVNALLLGDSALYLCASSLSWRETQYFGPGTRLLVL.

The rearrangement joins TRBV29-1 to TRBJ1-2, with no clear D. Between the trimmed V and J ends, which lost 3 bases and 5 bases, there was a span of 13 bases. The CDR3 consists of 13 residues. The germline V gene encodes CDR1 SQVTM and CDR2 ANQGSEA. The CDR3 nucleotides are TGCAGCGTTGACGCGGGGAGCTTTTATGGCTACACCTTC. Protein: CSVDAGSFYGYTF.

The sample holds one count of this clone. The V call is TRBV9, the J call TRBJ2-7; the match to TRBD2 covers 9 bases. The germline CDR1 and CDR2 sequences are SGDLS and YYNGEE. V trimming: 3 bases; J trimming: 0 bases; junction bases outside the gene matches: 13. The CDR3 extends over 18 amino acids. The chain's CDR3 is CASSAPRNGGRASYEQYF. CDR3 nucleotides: TGTGCCAGCAGCGCCCCTCGAAACGGCGGGAGGGCCTCCTACGAGCAGTACTTC.

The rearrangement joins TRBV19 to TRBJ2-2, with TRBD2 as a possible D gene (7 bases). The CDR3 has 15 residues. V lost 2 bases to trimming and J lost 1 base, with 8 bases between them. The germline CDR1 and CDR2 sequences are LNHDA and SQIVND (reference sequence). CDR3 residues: CASSIRGGNTGELFF. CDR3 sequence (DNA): TGTGCCAGTAGTATAAGGGGGGGGAACACCGGGGAGCTGTTTTTT. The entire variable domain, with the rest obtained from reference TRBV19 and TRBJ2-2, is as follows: DGGITQSPKYLFRKEGQNVTLSCEQNLNHDAMYWYRQDPGQGLRLIYYSQIVNDFQKGDIAEGYSVSREKKESFPLTVTSAQKNPTAFYLCASSIRGGNTGELFFGEGSRLTVL.

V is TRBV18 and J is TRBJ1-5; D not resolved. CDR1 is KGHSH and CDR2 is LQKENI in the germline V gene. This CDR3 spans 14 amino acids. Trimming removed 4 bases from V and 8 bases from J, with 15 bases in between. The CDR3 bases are TGTGCCAGCTCACTAAGAGAGGGTACGGAGCCCCAGCATTTT. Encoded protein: CASSLREGTEPQHF.

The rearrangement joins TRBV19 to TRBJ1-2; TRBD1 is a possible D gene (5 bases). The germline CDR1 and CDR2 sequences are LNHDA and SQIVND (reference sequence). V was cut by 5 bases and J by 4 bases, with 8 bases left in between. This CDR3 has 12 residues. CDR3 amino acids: CASSDSLYGYTF. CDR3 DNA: TGTGCCAGTAGTGACAGTCTCTATGGCTACACCTTC.

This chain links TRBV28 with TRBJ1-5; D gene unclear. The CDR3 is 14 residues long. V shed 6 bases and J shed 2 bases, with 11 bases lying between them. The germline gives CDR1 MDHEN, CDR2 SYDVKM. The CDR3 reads CASRLPGGNQPQHF. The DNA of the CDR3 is TGTGCCAGCAGACTCCCTGGAGGCAATCAGCCCCAGCATTTT.

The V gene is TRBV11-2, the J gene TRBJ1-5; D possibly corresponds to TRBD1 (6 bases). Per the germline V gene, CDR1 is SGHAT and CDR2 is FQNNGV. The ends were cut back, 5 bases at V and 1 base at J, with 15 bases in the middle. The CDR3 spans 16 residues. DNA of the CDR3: TGTGCCAGCAGCCAAATACAGGGTGGAAGCAATCAGCCCCAGCATTTT. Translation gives CASSQIQGGSNQPQHF.

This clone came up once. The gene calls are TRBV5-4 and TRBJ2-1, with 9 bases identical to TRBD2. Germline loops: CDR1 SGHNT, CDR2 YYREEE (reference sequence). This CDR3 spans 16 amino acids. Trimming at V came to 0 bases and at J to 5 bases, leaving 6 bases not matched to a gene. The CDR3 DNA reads TGTGCCAGCAGCTTGGCGCCAGCGGGGGGTCACAATGAGCAGTTCTTC. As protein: CASSLAPAGGHNEQFF.

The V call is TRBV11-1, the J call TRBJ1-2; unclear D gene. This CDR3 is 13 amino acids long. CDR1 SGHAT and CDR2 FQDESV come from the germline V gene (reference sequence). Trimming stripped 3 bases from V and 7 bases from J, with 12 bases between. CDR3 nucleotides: TGTGCCAGCAGCTTGGAGGGTTCCGGTGGCTACACCTTC. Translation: CASSLEGSGGYTF.

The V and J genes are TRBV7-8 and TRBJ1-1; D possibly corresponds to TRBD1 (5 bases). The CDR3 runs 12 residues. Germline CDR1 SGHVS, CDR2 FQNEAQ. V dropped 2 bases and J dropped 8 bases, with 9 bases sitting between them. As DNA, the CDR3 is TGTGCCAGCAGCTTAATATCAGGGGAAGCTTTCTTT. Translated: CASSLISGEAFF.

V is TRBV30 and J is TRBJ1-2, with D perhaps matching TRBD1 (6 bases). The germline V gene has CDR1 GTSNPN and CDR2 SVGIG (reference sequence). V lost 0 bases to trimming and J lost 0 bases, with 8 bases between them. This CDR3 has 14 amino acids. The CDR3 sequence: CAWSVPGANYGYTF. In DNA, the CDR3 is TGTGCCTGGAGTGTACCAGGGGCTAACTATGGCTACACCTTC.

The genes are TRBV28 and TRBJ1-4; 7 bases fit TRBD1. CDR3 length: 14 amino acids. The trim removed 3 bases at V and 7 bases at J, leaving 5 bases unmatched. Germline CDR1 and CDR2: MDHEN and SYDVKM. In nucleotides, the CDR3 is TGTGCCAGCAGTTTTCGACAGGGTTCTGAAAAACTGTTTTTT. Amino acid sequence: CASSFRQGSEKLFF.

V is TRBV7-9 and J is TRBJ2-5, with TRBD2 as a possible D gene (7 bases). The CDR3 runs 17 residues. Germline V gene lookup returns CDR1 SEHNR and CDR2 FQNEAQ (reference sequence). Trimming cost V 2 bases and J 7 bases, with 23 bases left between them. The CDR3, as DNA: TGTGCCAGCAGCTTACGAGCAGCGAGGGGGGGTGAGGGGACCCAGTACTTC. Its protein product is CASSLRAARGGEGTQYF.